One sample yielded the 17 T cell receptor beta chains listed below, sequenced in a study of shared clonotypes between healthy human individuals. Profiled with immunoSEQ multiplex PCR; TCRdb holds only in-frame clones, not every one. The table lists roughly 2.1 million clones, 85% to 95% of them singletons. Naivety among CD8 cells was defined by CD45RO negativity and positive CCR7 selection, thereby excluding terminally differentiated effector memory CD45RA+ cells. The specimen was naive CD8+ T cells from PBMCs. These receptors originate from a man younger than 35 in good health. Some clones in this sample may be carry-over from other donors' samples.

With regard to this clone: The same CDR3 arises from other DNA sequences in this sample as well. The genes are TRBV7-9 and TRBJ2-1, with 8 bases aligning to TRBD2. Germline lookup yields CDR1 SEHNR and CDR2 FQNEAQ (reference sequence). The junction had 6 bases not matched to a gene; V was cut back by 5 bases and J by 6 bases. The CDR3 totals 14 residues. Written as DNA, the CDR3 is TGTGCCAGCAGCCCAAGGACTAGCTTCAATGAGCAGTTCTTC. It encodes CASSPRTSFNEQFF.

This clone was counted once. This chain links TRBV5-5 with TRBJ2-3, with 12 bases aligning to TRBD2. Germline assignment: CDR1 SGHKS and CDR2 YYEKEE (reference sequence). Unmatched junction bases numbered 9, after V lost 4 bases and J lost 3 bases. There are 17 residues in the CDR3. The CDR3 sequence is CASSPRLAGVGTDTQYF. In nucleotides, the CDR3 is TGTGCCAGCAGCCCGAGACTAGCGGGAGTGGGGACAGATACGCAGTATTTT.

The CDR3 DNA sequence: TGCGCCAGCAGCCCCGAGACAGGGATTTATAGCAATCAGCCCCAGCATTTT. Encoded protein: CASSPETGIYSNQPQHF. V is TRBV4-1 and J is TRBJ1-5; 7 bases are shared with TRBD1. Germline CDR1 is MGHRA and CDR2 is YSYEKL. The trim removed 4 bases at V and 0 bases at J, leaving 9 bases unmatched. This CDR3 has 17 amino acids.

In DNA form, the CDR3 reads TGTGCCAGCAGTTTATTGGGTAGCGGCTTTGGTGGCTACACCTTC. Its translation: CASSLLGSGFGGYTF. The V gene is TRBV28, the J gene TRBJ1-2; D gene ambiguous. CDR3 length equals 15 residues. V lost 1 base, J lost 7 bases, and 16 bases lay in between. The germline CDR1 and CDR2 sequences are MDHEN and SYDVKM.

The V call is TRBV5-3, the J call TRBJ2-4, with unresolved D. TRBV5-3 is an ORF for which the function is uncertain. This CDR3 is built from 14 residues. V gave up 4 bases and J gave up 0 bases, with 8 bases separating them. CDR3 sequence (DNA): TGTGCCAGAAGCATCCGGCTAGCCAAAAACATTCAGTACTTC. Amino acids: CARSIRLAKNIQYF.

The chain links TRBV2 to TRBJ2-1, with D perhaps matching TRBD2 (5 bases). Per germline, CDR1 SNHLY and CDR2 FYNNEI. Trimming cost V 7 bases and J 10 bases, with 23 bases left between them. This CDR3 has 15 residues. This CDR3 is CASIWRAYPQGEQFF. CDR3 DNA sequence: TGTGCCAGCATATGGCGGGCCTATCCACAAGGGGAGCAGTTCTTC.

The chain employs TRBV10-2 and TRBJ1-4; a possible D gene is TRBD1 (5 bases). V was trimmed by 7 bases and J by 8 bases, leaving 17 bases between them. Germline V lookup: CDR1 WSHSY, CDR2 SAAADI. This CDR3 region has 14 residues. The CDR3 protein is CASTKDQEGEKLFF. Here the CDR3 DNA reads TGCGCCAGCACTAAGGACCAGGAGGGGGAAAAACTGTTTTTT.

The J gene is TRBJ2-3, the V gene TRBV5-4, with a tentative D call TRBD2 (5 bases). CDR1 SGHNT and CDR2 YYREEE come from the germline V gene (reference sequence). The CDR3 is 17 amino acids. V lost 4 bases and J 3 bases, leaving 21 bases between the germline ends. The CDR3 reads CASSPGSDGVSTDTQYF. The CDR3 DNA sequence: TGTGCCAGCAGCCCGGGGTCCGACGGAGTATCGACAGATACGCAGTATTTT.

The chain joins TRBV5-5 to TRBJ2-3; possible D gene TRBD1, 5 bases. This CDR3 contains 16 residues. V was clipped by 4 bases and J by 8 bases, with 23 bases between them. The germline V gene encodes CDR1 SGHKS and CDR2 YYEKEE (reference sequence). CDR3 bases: TGTGCCAGCAGCCCAGGGTTAGGCCTCGGGCCTAGTACGCAGTATTTT. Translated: CASSPGLGLGPSTQYF. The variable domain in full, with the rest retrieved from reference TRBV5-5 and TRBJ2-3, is DAGVTQSPTHLIKTRGQQVTLRCSPISGHKSVSWYQQVLGQGPQFIFQYYEKEERGRGNFPDRFSARQFPNYSSELNVNALLLGDSALYLCASSPGLGLGPSTQYFGPGTRLTVL.

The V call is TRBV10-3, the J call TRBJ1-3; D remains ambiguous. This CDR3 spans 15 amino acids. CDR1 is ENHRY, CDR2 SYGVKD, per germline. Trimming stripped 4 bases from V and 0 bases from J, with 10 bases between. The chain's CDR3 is CAISGPFSSGNTIYF. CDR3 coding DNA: TGTGCCATCAGTGGACCGTTTTCCTCTGGAAACACCATATATTTT.

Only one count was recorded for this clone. As DNA, the CDR3 is TGTGCCAGCAGCTCATCAAGGGGACAGGGTACAAGAGGAAACACCATATATTTT. It translates to CASSSSRGQGTRGNTIYF. The genes are TRBV7-9 and TRBJ1-3; 9 positions agree with TRBD1. The CDR3 has 18 amino acids. Per the germline V gene, CDR1 is SEHNR and CDR2 is FQNEAQ (reference sequence). V lost 4 bases and J lost 4; bases outside the gene matches: 14.

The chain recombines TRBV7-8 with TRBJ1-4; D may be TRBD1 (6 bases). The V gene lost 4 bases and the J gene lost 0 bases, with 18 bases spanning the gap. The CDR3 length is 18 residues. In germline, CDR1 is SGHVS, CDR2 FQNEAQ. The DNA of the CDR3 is TGTGCCAGCAGCTGGAAAACCAGGGGCCCTGCAACTAATGAAAAACTGTTTTTT. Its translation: CASSWKTRGPATNEKLFF.

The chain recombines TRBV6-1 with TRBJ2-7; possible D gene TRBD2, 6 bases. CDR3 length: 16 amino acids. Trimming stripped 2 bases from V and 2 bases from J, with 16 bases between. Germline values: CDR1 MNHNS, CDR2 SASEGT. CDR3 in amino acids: CASSELKRGGTYEQYF. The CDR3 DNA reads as TGTGCCAGCAGTGAATTGAAGAGGGGAGGCACCTACGAGCAGTACTTC.

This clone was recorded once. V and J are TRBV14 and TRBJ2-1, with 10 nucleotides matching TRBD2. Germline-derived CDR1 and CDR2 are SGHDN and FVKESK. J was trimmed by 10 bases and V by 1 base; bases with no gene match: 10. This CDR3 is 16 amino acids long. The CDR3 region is CASSQVSGRTRGEQFF. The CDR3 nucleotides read TGTGCCAGCAGCCAAGTTAGCGGGAGGACAAGGGGGGAGCAGTTCTTC. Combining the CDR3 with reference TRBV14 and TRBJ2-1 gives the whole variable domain EAGVTQFPSHSVIEKGQTVTLRCDPISGHDNLYWYRRVMGKEIKFLLHFVKESKQDESGMPNNRFLAERTGGTYSTLKVQPAELEDSGVYFCASSQVSGRTRGEQFFGPGTRLTVL.

The CDR3 reads CASSRFSGRVNTGELFF. In nucleotides, the CDR3 is TGTGCCAGCAGCCGATTTAGCGGGAGGGTTAACACCGGGGAGCTGTTTTTT. V usage is TRBV7-8 and J usage is TRBJ2-2; 11 bases fit TRBD2. The CDR3 runs to 17 residues. Germline V gene lookup returns CDR1 SGHVS and CDR2 FQNEAQ. J was trimmed by 2 bases and V by 5 bases; bases with no gene match: 7.

CDR3 sequence: CASSKGLAGVDHEQYF. CDR3 DNA: TGTGCCAGCAGCAAGGGACTAGCGGGAGTAGACCACGAGCAGTACTTC. V is TRBV7-8 and J is TRBJ2-7; 14 nucleotides match TRBD2. CDR3 length: 16 residues. CDR1 SGHVS and CDR2 FQNEAQ come from the germline V gene. The V and J ends lost 5 bases and 5 bases, in that order; junction bases with no gene match: 8.

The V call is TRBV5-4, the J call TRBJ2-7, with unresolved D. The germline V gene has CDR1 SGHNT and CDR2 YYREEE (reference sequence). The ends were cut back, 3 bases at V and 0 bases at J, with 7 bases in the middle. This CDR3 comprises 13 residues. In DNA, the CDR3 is TGTGCCAGCAGCTACGGCCGCTCCTACGAGCAGTACTTC. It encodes CASSYGRSYEQYF.